Only a few counts were recorded for the clone carrying this T cell receptor beta chain. This entry is derived from a study of CD8 T cells in ankylosing spondylitis. In TCRdb, the 5' RACE reads were re-called with MiXCR into one record per CDR3 protein. The table includes around 150,000 distinct CDR3 sequences, under 35% detected once. This CDR3 has 13 amino acids. V was shortened by 2 bases and J by 10 bases, with 14 bases between the two germline ends. Looked up from germline, CDR1 is SGHTA and CDR2 is FQGNSA. The sequencing input was synovial fluid, either unsorted or a sorted T cell fraction (not recorded which). The chain recombines TRBV7-2 with TRBJ2-5, with a possible D match to TRBD2 (6 bases). The TCR comes from a male donor with ankylosing spondylitis. This CDR3 is CASSLLNAEGQYF. The CDR3 DNA follows: TGTGCCAGCAGCTTATTGAACGCGGAGGGCCAGTACTTC.